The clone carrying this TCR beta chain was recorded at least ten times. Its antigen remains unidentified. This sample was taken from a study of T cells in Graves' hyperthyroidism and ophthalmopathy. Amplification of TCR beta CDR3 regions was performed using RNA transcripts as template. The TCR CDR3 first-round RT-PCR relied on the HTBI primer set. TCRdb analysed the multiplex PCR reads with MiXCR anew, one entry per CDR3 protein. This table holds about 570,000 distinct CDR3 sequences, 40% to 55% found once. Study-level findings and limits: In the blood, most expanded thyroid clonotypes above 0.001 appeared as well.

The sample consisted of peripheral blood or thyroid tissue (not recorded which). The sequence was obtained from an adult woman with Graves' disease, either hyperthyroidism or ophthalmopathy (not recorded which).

For the CDR3, the DNA is TGTGCCAGCAGCTTGGATTTACAGGACGAAGCTTTCTTT. Translating it yields CASSLDLQDEAFF. The chain couples TRBV5-8 to TRBJ1-1, with a tentative D call TRBD1 (5 bases). The CDR3 sequence is 13 residues long. With 0 bases removed from V and 8 bases from J, the gap between germline ends came to 11 bases. Germline lookup yields CDR1 SGHTS and CDR2 YDEGEE.